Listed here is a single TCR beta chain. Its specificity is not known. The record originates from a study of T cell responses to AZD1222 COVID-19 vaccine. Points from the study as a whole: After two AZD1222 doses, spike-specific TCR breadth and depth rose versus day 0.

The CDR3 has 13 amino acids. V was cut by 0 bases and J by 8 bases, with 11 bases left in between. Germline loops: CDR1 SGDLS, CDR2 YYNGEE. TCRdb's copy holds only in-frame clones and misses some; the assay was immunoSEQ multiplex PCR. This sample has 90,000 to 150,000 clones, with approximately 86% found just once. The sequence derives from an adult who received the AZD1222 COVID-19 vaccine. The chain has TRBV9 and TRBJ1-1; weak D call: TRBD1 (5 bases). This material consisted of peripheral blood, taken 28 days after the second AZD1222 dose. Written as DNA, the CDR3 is TGTGCCAGCAGCGTAGACCTGGGGCGCGAAGCTTTCTTT. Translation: CASSVDLGREAFF.